The clone carrying this T cell receptor (beta chain) turned up a few times. The entry originates in a study of PD-1 blockade in classical Hodgkin lymphoma. Produced via immunoSEQ multiplex PCR; TCRdb's table is partial and in-frame only. Of approximately 38,000 clones listed, around 80% are singletons. Time point described: cycle 4 day 1 (C4D1), after 5 to 7 weeks of nivolumab. All the patients suffered relapse after autologous stem cell transplantation, and brentuximab vedotin exposure differed. CDR1 and CDR2 from the germline V gene are SGHRS and YFSETQ. This CDR3 has 13 amino acids. The V end was cut by 0 bases, the J end by 11 bases, with 11 bases between.

The receptor was isolated from a human donor with classical Hodgkin lymphoma. Material: peripheral blood mononuclear cells (PBMCs), obtained before the fourth cycle of nivolumab. The rearrangement links TRBV5-1 to TRBJ1-4; unclear D gene. CDR3 nucleotides: TGCGCCAGCAGCTTGGCAACGACCGGGAAACTGTTTTTT. Protein: CASSLATTGKLFF.